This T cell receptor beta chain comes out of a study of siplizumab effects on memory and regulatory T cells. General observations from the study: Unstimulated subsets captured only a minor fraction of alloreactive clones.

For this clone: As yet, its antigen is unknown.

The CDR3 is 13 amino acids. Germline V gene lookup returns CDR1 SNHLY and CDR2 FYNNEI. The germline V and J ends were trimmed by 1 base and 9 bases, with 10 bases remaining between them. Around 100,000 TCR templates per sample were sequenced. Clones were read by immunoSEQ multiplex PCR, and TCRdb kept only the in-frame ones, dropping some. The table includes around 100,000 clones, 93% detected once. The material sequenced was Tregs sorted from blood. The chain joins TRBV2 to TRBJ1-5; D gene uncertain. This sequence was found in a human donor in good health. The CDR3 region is CASSEGRNTPQHF. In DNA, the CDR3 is TGTGCCAGCAGTGAAGGCAGGAATACGCCCCAGCATTTT.